The clone carrying this T cell receptor (beta chain) was recorded many times. The source of the sample is a study of tumor and adjacent non-tumor tissue in lung cancer. At the level of the study: About 4.17 million productive TCRbeta reads were obtained per sample on average.

V dropped 3 bases and J dropped 0; count of bases not matched to a gene: 9. CDR3 length equals 17 residues. CDR1 is DFQATT, CDR2 SNEGSKA, per germline (reference sequence). TCRbeta libraries were built with three rounds of nested PCR, modified from ARM-PCR. TCRdb re-derived calls from the multiplex PCR reads in MiXCR, one entry per CDR3 protein. The table includes roughly 120,000 distinct CDR3 sequences, 60% to 65% detected once. The template was RNA from unsorted bulk tissue. More than 3 cm separated this lung sample from the edge of the tumor. Sequencing input: distant non-tumor lung tissue. This clonotype was sampled from a man in his fifties or sixties with non-small cell lung cancer. The genes are TRBV20-1 and TRBJ2-3; TRBD2 matches 10 bases. Here the CDR3 DNA reads TGCAGTGCTAGTTGGCTAGCGGGAGCACGAAGCACAGATACGCAGTATTTT. Translation: CSASWLAGARSTDTQYF.